The clone carrying this T cell receptor beta chain has ten or more counts. This CDR3 is 13 amino acids long. The germline V gene encodes CDR1 MNHEY and CDR2 SVGAGI. The trim removed 2 bases at V and 4 bases at J, leaving 1 base unmatched. TCRdb itself ran the RT-PCR reads through MiXCR, one entry per CDR3 protein. This sample has more than 550,000 distinct CDR3 sequences, with approximately 15% found just once. The sample taken for sequencing was memory CD4+ T cells from blood. The source is a female donor in good health, serving as a healthy control. The gene calls are TRBV6-5 and TRBJ1-2, with 7 bases aligning to TRBD1. CDR3 sequence reads: CASSYDRAYGYTF. In nucleotides, the CDR3 is TGTGCCAGCAGTTACGACAGGGCCTATGGCTACACCTTC.